These T cell receptor beta chains were read from a single sample in a study of cytomegalovirus exposure and HLA in healthy donors. TCRdb keeps only in-frame clones here, not all; method: immunoSEQ multiplex PCR. This sample has about 190,000 clones, with about nine tenths found just once. Sequencing was performed on PBMCs. The receptor set was obtained from a man younger than 45 in good health and CMV-seronegative. Each CDR3 is given with its conserved first and last residue. D genes are given only for firm matches. Only part of the rows carry a size: once, few, many, or a class if the clone is expanded.

J: TRBJ2-7; V: TRBV4-2; D: .; size: .; CDR3: CASSRERQASYEQYF; DNA: TGTGCCAGCAGCCGAGAAAGACAAGCAAGCTACGAGCAGTACTTC
J: TRBJ1-6; V: TRBV7-9; D: TRBD1; size: .; CDR3: CSSSPPDREVDNSPLHF; DNA: TGTTCCAGCAGCCCGCCCGACAGGGAAGTAGATAATTCACCCCTCCACTTT
J: TRBJ2-7; V: TRBV7-2; D: .; size: .; CDR3: CASSLPKGGAGEQYF; DNA: TGTGCCAGCAGCTTACCCAAGGGGGGGGCCGGGGAGCAGTACTTC
J: TRBJ2-3; V: TRBV6-1; D: TRBD2; size: .; CDR3: CASSAAGTITDTQYF; DNA: TGTGCCAGCAGTGCAGCCGGGACTATCACAGATACGCAGTATTTT
J: TRBJ2-3; V: TRBV27; D: TRBD2; size: .; CDR3: CASLRRGGDTQYF; DNA: TGTGCCAGCCTGCGTCGGGGGGGAGATACGCAGTATTTT
J: TRBJ1-5; V: TRBV15; D: .; size: once; CDR3: CATSIEVFRPQHF; DNA: TGTGCCACCAGCATTGAGGTTTTTAGGCCCCAGCATTTT
J: TRBJ2-2; V: TRBV28; D: .; size: .; CDR3: CASSQGGNTGELFF; DNA: TGTGCCAGCAGTCAGGGAGGGAACACCGGGGAGCTGTTTTTT
J: TRBJ2-1; V: TRBV6-4; D: TRBD2; size: once; CDR3: CASSDSGLAGGSLYNEQFF; DNA: TGTGCCAGCAGTGATTCGGGGCTAGCGGGAGGGTCCCTCTACAATGAGCAGTTCTTC
J: TRBJ2-2; V: TRBV6-6; D: TRBD2; size: .; CDR3: CASRGGTGELFF; DNA: TGTGCCAGCAGGGGGGGGACCGGGGAGCTGTTTTTT
J: TRBJ2-1; V: TRBV6-5; D: TRBD2; size: once; CDR3: CASSETSGAWNEQFF; DNA: TGTGCCAGCAGCGAGACTAGCGGCGCTTGGAATGAGCAGTTCTTC
J: TRBJ1-5; V: TRBV6-6; D: .; size: .; CDR3: CASSSNGGNQPQHF; DNA: TGTGCCAGCAGCTCTAACGGGGGTAATCAGCCCCAGCATTTT
J: TRBJ2-2; V: TRBV9; D: .; size: once; CDR3: CASSVIANTGELFF; DNA: TGTGCCAGCAGCGTAATCGCGAACACCGGGGAGCTGTTTTTT
J: TRBJ2-3; V: TRBV19; D: .; size: .; CDR3: CASSAQRTDTQYF; DNA: TGTGCCAGTAGTGCCCAGCGGACGGATACGCAGTATTTT
J: TRBJ1-4; V: TRBV2; D: .; size: .; CDR3: CASSEEAVFEKLFF; DNA: TGTGCCAGCAGTGAAGAAGCGGTATTTGAAAAACTGTTTTTT
J: TRBJ2-3; V: TRBV2; D: TRBD2; size: .; CDR3: CASTRLAGVDTQYF; DNA: TGTGCCAGCACTCGACTAGCGGGGGTAGATACGCAGTATTTT
J: TRBJ1-1; V: TRBV5-5; D: TRBD1; size: .; CDR3: CASSSGTANTEAFF; DNA: TGTGCCAGCAGCTCTGGGACAGCGAACACTGAAGCTTTCTTT
J: TRBJ2-3; V: TRBV15; D: .; size: .; CDR3: CATSRGQNTDTQYF; DNA: TGTGCCACCAGCAGAGGACAGAACACAGATACGCAGTATTTT
J: TRBJ1-6; V: TRBV5-5; D: .; size: .; CDR3: CASSASDNSPLHF; DNA: TGTGCCAGCAGCGCCTCAGATAATTCACCCCTCCACTTT